One and the same sample provided the 4 T cell receptor beta chains below, sequenced in a study of T cells in Graves' hyperthyroidism and ophthalmopathy. Researchers took RNA transcripts and amplified the TCR beta CDR3 regions from them. With the HTBI primer set, the TCR CDR3 went through a first round of RT-PCR. TCRdb reanalysed the multiplex PCR reads using MiXCR and keeps one entry per CDR3 protein. The repertoire holds hundreds of thousands of distinct CDR3 sequences, with 25% as singletons. The sequenced sample consisted of blood. All receptors derive from a man aged 50 or older with Graves' hyperthyroidism.

This clonotype was observed a few times. The genes are TRBV6-2 or TRBV6-3 and TRBJ2-3, with 9 bases matching TRBD2. The J segment lost 4 bases and the V segment lost 2 bases, leaving 10 bases of the junction unmatched. Germline V lookup: CDR1 MNHEY, CDR2 SVGEGT. The CDR3 sequence is 17 residues long. CDR3 DNA: TGTGCCAGCAGTTACGAAGTAGCGGGAGTTGGGTCAGATACGCAGTATTTT. It specifies CASSYEVAGVGSDTQYF.

V is TRBV7-2 and J is TRBJ1-6, with a possible D match to TRBD1 (6 bases). Germline CDR1 is SGHTA and CDR2 is FQGNSA. V gave up 4 bases and J gave up 8 bases, with 21 bases separating them. The CDR3 is 17 amino acids. In DNA, the CDR3 is TGTGCCAGCAGCTCCGAGTCCCTCTGGGGGGCAGATTCACCCCTCCACTTT. This translates into CASSSESLWGADSPLHF. The full variable domain, in which reference TRBV7-2 and TRBJ1-6 provide the parts outside the CDR3, is GAGVSQSPSNKVTEKGKDVELRCDPISGHTALYWYRQSLGQGLEFLIYFQGNSAPDKSGLPSDRFSAERTGGSVSTLTIQRTQQEDSAVYLCASSSESLWGADSPLHFGNGTRLTVT.

The chain has TRBV7-9 and TRBJ1-5; 8 positions match TRBD1. The CDR3 runs to 16 residues. Germline trimming cut 1 base from V and 5 bases from J; bases unmatched to any gene: 7. CDR1 is SEHNR, CDR2 FQNEAQ, per germline (reference sequence). The CDR3 loop reads CASSLDFVTGDQPQHF. CDR3 coding DNA: TGTGCCAGCAGCTTAGATTTCGTGACAGGGGATCAGCCCCAGCATTTT.

This chain uses TRBV5-1 with TRBJ1-2, with TRBD1 identical over 7 bases. CDR3 length: 14 amino acids. The germline CDR1 and CDR2 sequences are SGHRS and YFSETQ. The V gene end was trimmed by 0 bases and the J gene end by 4 bases; junction bases not matched to a gene: 3. CDR3 sequence reads: CASSLGQGSYGYTF. The CDR3 DNA reads TGCGCCAGCAGCTTGGGACAGGGCAGCTATGGCTACACCTTC.